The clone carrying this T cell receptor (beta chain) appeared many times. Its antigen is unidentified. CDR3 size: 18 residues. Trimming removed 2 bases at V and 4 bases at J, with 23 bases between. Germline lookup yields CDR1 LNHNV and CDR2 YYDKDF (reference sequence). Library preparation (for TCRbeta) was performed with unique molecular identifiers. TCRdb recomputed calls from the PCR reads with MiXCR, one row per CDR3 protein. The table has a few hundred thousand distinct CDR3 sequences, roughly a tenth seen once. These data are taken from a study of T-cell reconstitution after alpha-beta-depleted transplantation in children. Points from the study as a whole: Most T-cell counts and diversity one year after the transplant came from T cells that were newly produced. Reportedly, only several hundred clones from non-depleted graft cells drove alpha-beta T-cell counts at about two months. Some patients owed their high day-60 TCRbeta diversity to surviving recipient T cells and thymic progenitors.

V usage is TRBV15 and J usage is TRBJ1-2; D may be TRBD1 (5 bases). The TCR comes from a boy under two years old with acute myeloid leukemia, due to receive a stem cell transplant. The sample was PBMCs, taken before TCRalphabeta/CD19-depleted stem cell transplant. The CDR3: CATSRPNAAGPRSYGYTF. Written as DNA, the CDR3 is TGTGCCACCAGCAGACCAAACGCCGCAGGGCCGAGGAGCTATGGCTACACCTTC.